These 17 T cell receptor beta chains came from one sample sequenced in a study of cytomegalovirus exposure and HLA in healthy donors. The method was immunoSEQ multiplex PCR; TCRdb's version includes in-frame clones alone and lacks a portion of them. This sample has about 160,000 clones, with approximately 86% found just once. Sequenced: PBMCs. These receptors originate from a young woman in good health and CMV-seronegative.

The chain couples TRBV5-1 to TRBJ2-5; 8 positions agree with TRBD1. Germline V gene data show CDR1 as SGHRS and CDR2 as YFSETQ. The CDR3 runs to 15 residues. V lost 6 bases to trimming and J lost 5 bases; unmatched junction nucleotides: 12. CDR3 loop: CASTRTGSISETQYF. CDR3 DNA sequence: TGCGCCAGCACCCGGACAGGGTCTATTTCGGAGACCCAGTACTTC.

This sequence joins TRBV5-1 and TRBJ1-2; 9 nucleotides agree with TRBD1. CDR3 length: 16 residues. CDR1 is SGHRS and CDR2 is YFSETQ in the germline V gene. Losses at the gene ends were 2 bases for V and 5 bases for J; bases not matched to a gene: 10. CDR3 residues: CASSFPGQGNVYGYTF. Here the CDR3 DNA reads TGCGCCAGCAGCTTCCCGGGACAGGGAAACGTATATGGCTACACCTTC.

The gene calls are TRBV10-3 and TRBJ1-2; TRBD1 matches at 7 bases. Germline loops: CDR1 ENHRY, CDR2 SYGVKD. The CDR3 is 15 amino acids. V was pared by 8 bases and J by 4 bases, with 13 bases of the junction left unmatched. The CDR3 loop reads CAIPGVWGTAYGYTF. Written as DNA, the CDR3 is TGTGCCATCCCGGGGGTCTGGGGGACAGCCTATGGCTACACCTTC.

V usage is TRBV9 and J usage is TRBJ1-4, with TRBD1 identical over 10 bases. Germline values: CDR1 SGDLS, CDR2 YYNGEE. The CDR3 is 16 amino acids. Germline trimming cut 0 bases from V and 7 bases from J; bases unmatched to any gene: 6. Here the CDR3 DNA reads TGTGCCAGCAGCGTAGGGGCGGGACAGGGGAGTGAAAAACTGTTTTTT. It yields the protein CASSVGAGQGSEKLFF. Complete variable domain (other parts from reference TRBV9 and TRBJ1-4): DSGVTQTPKHLITATGQRVTLRCSPRSGDLSVYWYQQSLDQGLQFLIQYYNGEERAKGNILERFSAQQFPDLHSELNLSSLELGDSALYFCASSVGAGQGSEKLFFGSGTQLSVL.

V is TRBV4-3 and J is TRBJ2-6, with 10 bases lining up with TRBD1. V was pared by 0 bases and J by 2 bases, with 7 bases of the junction left unmatched. Germline CDR1 reads LGHNA; CDR2 reads YSLEER. This CDR3 region has 19 residues. The CDR3 sequence: CASSQDYYDRGPGANVLTF. CDR3 DNA: TGCGCCAGCAGCCAAGATTACTACGACAGGGGGCCTGGGGCCAACGTCCTGACTTTC.

The chain links TRBV7-9 to TRBJ2-5, with a weak D call TRBD1 (7 bases). From germline, CDR1 is SEHNR and CDR2 FQNEAQ (reference sequence). Trimming shortened V by 5 bases and J by 4 bases, and 14 bases separated the two germline ends. The CDR3 runs to 14 residues. The CDR3 spells CASSPRGTAETQYF. As DNA, the CDR3 is TGTGCCAGCAGCCCTCGCGGGACAGCAGAGACCCAGTACTTC.

J is TRBJ2-3 and V is TRBV15; 7 nucleotides line up with TRBD1. Trimming removed 3 bases from V and 2 bases from J; junction bases left unmatched: 2. The CDR3 covers 14 residues. Germline V gives CDR1 LNHNV, CDR2 YYDKDF (reference sequence). The CDR3 DNA is TGTGCCACCAGCAGCGACAGGGTCACAGATACGCAGTATTTT. Translated: CATSSDRVTDTQYF.

This chain uses TRBV5-5 with TRBJ1-2, with D possibly TRBD1 on 5 matching bases. CDR3 length: 13 amino acids. CDR1 is SGHKS and CDR2 is YYEKEE in the germline V gene (reference sequence). Between the trimmed V and J ends, which lost 1 base and 5 bases, there was a span of 9 bases. The CDR3 nucleotides are TGTGCCAGCAGCTTGATGGCAGGGTATGGCTACACCTTC. Translated, it gives CASSLMAGYGYTF.

The CDR3 DNA is TGTGCCAGCAGCTTGCTAGATGAGACCCAGTACTTC. It translates to CASSLLDETQYF. The rearrangement joins TRBV5-6 to TRBJ2-5; no reliable D call. In germline, CDR1 is SGHDT, CDR2 YYEEEE. CDR3 size: 12 residues. V lost 1 base and J lost 5, with 6 bases in between.

The V call is TRBV6-5, the J call TRBJ1-1; D is unclear. The germline V gene has CDR1 MNHEY and CDR2 SVGAGI. The CDR3 extends over 12 amino acids. Trimming removed 5 bases at V and 3 bases at J, with 7 bases between. CDR3 nucleotides: TGTGCCAGCAGTCCGGGGTACACTGAAGCTTTCTTT. Its protein is CASSPGYTEAFF.

This chain links TRBV18 with TRBJ1-4; D remains unclear. This CDR3 is 16 amino acids long. Trimming cost V 2 bases and J 0 bases, with 10 bases left between them. The germline CDR1 and CDR2 sequences are KGHSH and LQKENI. CDR3 coding DNA: TGTGCCAGCTCACCAGCCCTCAGTGCAACTAATGAAAAACTGTTTTTT. Translated, it gives CASSPALSATNEKLFF.

The chain is built from TRBV27 and TRBJ1-2; 10 bases line up with TRBD1. Germline V CDR1 and CDR2: MNHEY, SMNVEV (reference sequence). The V and J ends lost 8 bases and 8 bases, in that order; junction bases with no gene match: 14. CDR3 size: 15 residues. CDR3 sequence (DNA): TGTGCCAGCTCGTCCGGGACAGGGGTGTTTTGGGGCTACACCTTC. Protein product: CASSSGTGVFWGYTF.

V gene TRBV13 combines with J gene TRBJ1-1; D unresolved. The V gene lost 5 bases and the J gene lost 11 bases, with 24 bases spanning the gap. Germline V gene sequence: CDR1 PRHDT, CDR2 FYEKMQ (reference sequence). The CDR3 runs to 15 residues. The CDR3 sequence is CASSLQRGGPVHAFF. The CDR3 nucleotides read TGTGCCAGCAGCCTCCAACGGGGTGGGCCGGTCCACGCTTTCTTT.

The chain has TRBV4-2 and TRBJ1-1; 7 nucleotides match TRBD1. J lost 3 bases, V lost 4 bases, and 8 bases had no gene match. The CDR3 length is 15 residues. From germline, CDR1 is LGHNA and CDR2 YNFKEQ. CDR3 in amino acids: CASSLDEGADTEAFF. The DNA of the CDR3 is TGTGCCAGCAGCCTGGATGAGGGGGCGGACACTGAAGCTTTCTTT.

For the CDR3, the DNA is TGTGCCATCAGTGAAGGACTAGCGGCGCTGAGCTCCTACAATGAGCAGTTCTTC. As protein: CAISEGLAALSSYNEQFF. The chain is built from TRBV10-3 and TRBJ2-1; 10 nucleotides match TRBD2. Trimming took 3 bases from V and 0 from J; bases not matched to a gene: 8. The CDR3 consists of 18 residues. Germline V gene lookup returns CDR1 ENHRY and CDR2 SYGVKD.

This chain uses TRBV2 with TRBJ1-1; D gene uncertain. This CDR3 has 14 residues. Germline V gives CDR1 SNHLY, CDR2 FYNNEI. V was clipped by 0 bases and J by 9 bases, with 14 bases between them. The CDR3 reads CASSEAAPAKKAFF. The CDR3 DNA is TGTGCCAGCAGTGAAGCGGCTCCCGCCAAAAAAGCTTTCTTT. The variable domain in full, with the rest retrieved from reference TRBV2 and TRBJ1-1, is EPEVTQTPSHQVTQMGQEVILRCVPISNHLYFYWYRQILGQKVEFLVSFYNNEISEKSEIFDDQFSVERPDGSNFTLKIRSTKLEDSAMYFCASSEAAPAKKAFFGQGTRLTVV.

The V and J genes are TRBV6-1 and TRBJ1-6, with D perhaps matching TRBD1 (6 bases). Germline CDR1 is MNHNS and CDR2 is SASEGT. This CDR3 has 15 amino acids. Trimming pared 6 bases from V and 10 bases from J, leaving 19 bases between. CDR3 protein: CASSRTGFGNSPLHF. The CDR3 region has the DNA TGTGCCAGCAGCCGAACAGGGTTTGGAAACTCACCCCTCCACTTT.